The 29 T cell receptor beta chains given below trace back to one sample, sequenced in a study of T cells in Graves' hyperthyroidism and ophthalmopathy. Amplified TCR beta CDR3 regions came from RNA transcripts. Initially, a first-round RT-PCR of the TCR CDR3 employed the HTBI primer set. TCRdb passed the multiplex PCR reads through MiXCR, listing each CDR3 protein once. The sample gives around 340,000 distinct CDR3 sequences, approximately 17% of which show up once; approximately 35% is in the top ten. Sample: blood. The receptors were gathered from a man aged 30 to 45 with Graves' hyperthyroidism.

This chain connects TRBV14 to TRBJ1-2; D unresolved. Germline CDR1 SGHDN, CDR2 FVKESK. V dropped 1 base and J dropped 8 bases, with 14 bases sitting between them. The CDR3 runs 14 residues. CDR3 loop: CASSQVARESGYTF. As DNA, the CDR3 is TGTGCCAGCAGCCAAGTGGCAAGGGAGAGCGGCTACACCTTC.

The chain carries TRBV6-6 and TRBJ2-1, with 9 bases fitting TRBD1. This CDR3 region has 15 residues. J gave up 8 bases and V 0 bases, and 5 bases lay outside the gene matches. Germline V lookup: CDR1 MNHNY, CDR2 SVGAGI (reference sequence). In DNA, the CDR3 is TGTGCCAGCAGTTACTCGAGACAGGGGGGCTATGAGCAGTTCTTC. This translates into CASSYSRQGGYEQFF.

This clonotype was seen repeatedly, ten times or more. The chain recombines TRBV3-1 with TRBJ1-1, with D uncertain. Between the trimmed V and J ends, which lost 4 bases and 8 bases, there was a span of 20 bases. CDR3 length: 15 residues. From germline, CDR1 is LGHDT and CDR2 YNNKEL (reference sequence). Here the CDR3 reads CASSRTSTSPSEAFF. In DNA form, the CDR3 reads TGTGCCAGCAGCCGCACGTCAACCTCCCCCTCGGAAGCTTTCTTT.

This clonotype was detected ten times or more. The chain carries TRBV11-2 and TRBJ2-1; TRBD2 matches at 10 bases. CDR1 SGHAT and CDR2 FQNNGV come from the germline V gene. The length of the CDR3 is 18 residues. V was clipped by 2 bases and J by 7 bases; unmatched bases: 14. The CDR3 here is CASSLTSGAQRGENEQFF. CDR3 DNA: TGTGCCAGCAGCTTAACTAGCGGGGCCCAAAGAGGCGAGAATGAGCAGTTCTTC.

Points on this clonotype: A much larger clone is a single base away; this may be a read error. The final CDR3 position lacks the conserved phenylalanine or tryptophan, pointing to a likely read error. This chain joins TRBV2 and TRBJ1-2, with D unclear. V was pared by 2 bases and J by 2 bases, with 9 bases between. This CDR3 spans 14 amino acids. Germline CDR1 reads SNHLY; CDR2 reads FYNNEI. The CDR3 coding sequence is TGTGCCAGCAGTGAATTGGCGGAAAACTATGGCTACACCCTC. It specifies CASSELAENYGYTL.

This clonotype was detected ten times or more. The chain has TRBV6-1 and TRBJ1-2; D remains ambiguous. V was trimmed by 6 bases and J by 8 bases, leaving 13 bases between them. Germline CDR1 and CDR2: MNHNS and SASEGT. The CDR3 is 12 amino acids. As DNA, the CDR3 is TGTGCCAGCAGGACCCAGGATGGAGGCTACACCTTC. It yields the protein CASRTQDGGYTF.

The CDR3 reads CASSFTLGTGALYEQYF. CDR3 sequence (DNA): TGTGCCAGCAGCTTTACCCTTGGGACAGGGGCCCTCTACGAGCAGTACTTC. The chain couples TRBV27 to TRBJ2-7; TRBD1 matches at 10 bases. J gave up 3 bases and V 6 bases, and 14 bases lay outside the gene matches. Germline CDR1 is MNHEY and CDR2 is SMNVEV (reference sequence). The CDR3 length is 17 residues.

This clonotype was counted at least ten times. CDR3 sequence (DNA): TGTGCCAGCGGAGGACTAGCGGCCGAAGGGGAGCTGTTTTTT. Its protein product is CASGGLAAEGELFF. The gene calls are TRBV11-2 and TRBJ2-2, with TRBD2 matching 10 bases. V dropped 8 bases and J dropped 8; count of bases not matched to a gene: 8. Looked up from germline, CDR1 is SGHAT and CDR2 is FQNNGV. CDR3 length: 14 amino acids.

This chain links TRBV5-4 with TRBJ1-4; D might be TRBD1 (6 bases). Germline V lookup: CDR1 SGHNT, CDR2 YYREEE (reference sequence). The CDR3 has 15 residues. Between the trimmed V and J ends, which lost 0 bases and 8 bases, there was a span of 14 bases. For the CDR3, the DNA is TGTGCCAGCAGCTTGGACGGGGGCTTCAGCGAAAAACTGTTTTTT. It encodes CASSLDGGFSEKLFF.

This clonotype was seen at least ten times. The chain carries TRBV30 and TRBJ2-2; D gene unclear. CDR3 length equals 13 residues. V dropped 1 base and J dropped 1 base, with 4 bases sitting between them. Germline loops: CDR1 GTSNPN, CDR2 SVGIG (reference sequence). The CDR3 sequence is CAWSEQNTGELFF. For the CDR3, the DNA is TGTGCCTGGAGTGAGCAGAACACCGGGGAGCTGTTTTTT.

This clonotype was found many times. The genes are TRBV7-9 and TRBJ2-3; D is undetermined. The CDR3 has 16 residues. Germline-derived CDR1 and CDR2 are SEHNR and FQNEAQ (reference sequence). V lost 1 base, J lost 2 bases, and 13 bases lay in between. CDR3 residues: CASSLGLRLDTDTQYF. The CDR3 bases are TGTGCCAGCAGCTTAGGTCTCCGTCTCGACACAGATACGCAGTATTTT.

V usage is TRBV20-1 and J usage is TRBJ2-3, with TRBD1 matching over 9 bases. With V trimmed by 0 bases and J by 7 bases, 8 bases remained unmatched. Germline V CDR1 and CDR2: DFQATT, SNEGSKA (reference sequence). This CDR3 has 15 residues. The CDR3 DNA reads TGCAGTGCTAGAGATCCGAGACAGGGGGAAAATACGCAGTATTTT. Its protein is CSARDPRQGENTQYF.

The table lists this clonotype with many counts. V gene TRBV2 combines with J gene TRBJ2-7; D remains ambiguous. The V and J ends lost 6 bases and 3 bases respectively, with 15 bases between them. This CDR3 is 14 amino acids long. Germline V gene data show CDR1 as SNHLY and CDR2 as FYNNEI. CDR3 residues: CASSDVTRIYEQYF. The CDR3 DNA reads as TGTGCCAGCAGCGATGTGACGAGGATCTACGAGCAGTACTTC. The full variable domain, in which reference TRBV2 and TRBJ2-7 provide the parts outside the CDR3, is EPEVTQTPSHQVTQMGQEVILRCVPISNHLYFYWYRQILGQKVEFLVSFYNNEISEKSEIFDDQFSVERPDGSNFTLKIRSTKLEDSAMYFCASSDVTRIYEQYFGPGTRLTVT.

The chain has TRBV6-2 or TRBV6-3 and TRBJ2-1; D is undetermined. Trimming took off 3 bases at V and 5 bases at J, with 8 bases between the two ends. This CDR3 comprises 13 residues. Germline CDR1 is MNHEY and CDR2 is SVGEGT. The CDR3 region is CASSYTSDNEQFF. The CDR3 DNA sequence: TGTGCCAGCAGTTATACCTCGGACAATGAGCAGTTCTTC.

The chain employs TRBV6-1 and TRBJ2-7; TRBD1 matches at 10 bases. CDR1 is MNHNS and CDR2 is SASEGT in the germline V gene. V lost 0 bases and J lost 6; bases outside the gene matches: 5. The CDR3 length is 15 residues. In DNA form, the CDR3 reads TGTGCCAGCAGTGAAGCGGGACAGGGGAACTTCGAGCAGTACTTC. Translating it yields CASSEAGQGNFEQYF.

This clonotype was counted ten times or more. The chain combines TRBV2 with TRBJ1-6, with D unclear. Germline V gene sequence: CDR1 SNHLY, CDR2 FYNNEI. The CDR3 spans 12 residues. V shed 7 bases and J shed 9 bases, with 10 bases lying between them. The CDR3 here is CASIQDGSPLHF. For the CDR3, the DNA is TGTGCCAGCATCCAAGACGGTTCACCCCTCCACTTT.

The genes are TRBV10-3 and TRBJ2-2; weak D call: TRBD1 (5 bases). Trimming pared 0 bases from V and 6 bases from J, leaving 14 bases between. The CDR3 consists of 16 residues. CDR1 and CDR2 (germline): ENHRY, SYGVKD. Written as DNA, the CDR3 is TGTGCCATCAGTGAGTCGCCGGGTCTAGGGGCCGGGGAGCTGTTTTTT. As protein: CAISESPGLGAGELFF.

This clonotype was recorded a few times. J is TRBJ1-4 and V is TRBV7-2, with a possible D match to TRBD1 (5 bases). The CDR3 runs to 15 residues. The germline V and J ends were trimmed by 5 bases and 7 bases, with 17 bases remaining between them. Germline V gene lookup returns CDR1 SGHTA and CDR2 FQGNSA. CDR3 nucleotide sequence: TGTGCCAGCAGCCGCCCCGGGACCCCCGGTGAAAAACTGTTTTTT. Protein product: CASSRPGTPGEKLFF.

The sample holds many counts of this clonotype. The chain links TRBV2 to TRBJ2-3; weak D call: TRBD1 (6 bases). Germline V gene lookup returns CDR1 SNHLY and CDR2 FYNNEI. Trimming stripped 9 bases from V and 4 bases from J, with 14 bases between. The CDR3 is 13 amino acids. The CDR3 DNA sequence: TGTGCCAGTGCTAGGGGGATCCCAGATACGCAGTATTTT. Protein product: CASARGIPDTQYF.

This clonotype was counted many times. The chain recombines TRBV7-9 with TRBJ1-1; TRBD1 matches at 7 bases. The CDR3 length is 15 residues. Trimming at V came to 2 bases and at J to 2 bases, leaving 5 bases not matched to a gene. Germline V gives CDR1 SEHNR, CDR2 FQNEAQ (reference sequence). CDR3 residues: CASSLYGTVNTEAFF. The CDR3 nucleotides are TGTGCCAGCAGCTTATACGGGACAGTAAACACTGAAGCTTTCTTT.

This clonotype turned up a few times. The chain has TRBV19 and TRBJ2-2, with TRBD1 as a possible D gene (6 bases). V lost 2 bases to trimming and J lost 7 bases, with 20 bases between them. The CDR3 has 17 residues. The germline V gene has CDR1 LNHDA and CDR2 SQIVND (reference sequence). The DNA for the CDR3 is TGTGCCAGTAGTATAAGGGCCGCGAATGACAGGCACGGGGAGCTGTTTTTT. Translating it yields CASSIRAANDRHGELFF.

This clonotype was observed many times. V and J are TRBV11-2 and TRBJ1-1, with 8 bases identical to TRBD1. The CDR3 sequence is 14 residues long. The V gene end was trimmed by 4 bases and the J gene end by 11 bases; junction bases not matched to a gene: 12. CDR1 and CDR2 (germline): SGHAT, FQNNGV. The CDR3 is CASSSLRGQGGAFF. CDR3 coding DNA: TGTGCCAGCAGCTCCCTCCGAGGACAGGGAGGCGCTTTCTTT.

This clonotype was seen at least ten times. The chain is built from TRBV18 and TRBJ1-1; no clear D. This CDR3 is 14 amino acids long. Trimming pared 6 bases from V and 1 base from J, leaving 12 bases between. CDR1 is KGHSH and CDR2 is LQKENI in the germline V gene. This CDR3 is CASSPTATNTEAFF. Here the CDR3 DNA reads TGTGCCAGCTCGCCGACGGCTACGAACACTGAAGCTTTCTTT.

This clonotype was recorded a few times. The chain has TRBV3-1 and TRBJ2-4; 7 bases map to TRBD2. In germline, CDR1 is LGHDT, CDR2 YNNKEL (reference sequence). This CDR3 has 16 amino acids. The trim removed 0 bases at V and 0 bases at J, leaving 2 bases unmatched. The CDR3 reads CASSQDPGGAKNIQYF. In DNA form, the CDR3 reads TGTGCCAGCAGCCAAGACCCGGGGGGAGCCAAAAACATTCAGTACTTC.

This clonotype has at least ten counts. This CDR3 is CASSELMADTQYF. CDR3 DNA: TGTGCCAGCAGTGAACTGATGGCAGATACGCAGTATTTT. The chain is built from TRBV2 and TRBJ2-3; D is unresolved. The ends were cut back, 2 bases at V and 4 bases at J, with 7 bases in the middle. This CDR3 has 13 residues. Germline V gene lookup returns CDR1 SNHLY and CDR2 FYNNEI.

This clonotype came up many times. The rearrangement uses TRBV11-2 and TRBJ2-1; the D gene could be TRBD1 or TRBD2 (5 bases each). Germline CDR1 is SGHAT and CDR2 is FQNNGV. Between the trimmed V and J ends, which lost 2 bases and 6 bases, there was a span of 23 bases. This CDR3 comprises 18 residues. The CDR3 DNA reads TGTGCCAGCAGCTTATCTCAGTTGGGGCGGGTAAGGGTCAATGAGCAGTTCTTC. Amino acid sequence: CASSLSQLGRVRVNEQFF.

The table lists this clonotype with a count of one. V gene TRBV2 combines with J gene TRBJ2-1, with 9 bases that match TRBD2. The V gene's germline CDR1 is SNHLY and CDR2 FYNNEI. V lost 6 bases and J lost 8; bases outside the gene matches: 11. The CDR3 runs to 15 residues. The CDR3: CASRPPAGGFDEQFF. DNA for the CDR3: TGTGCCAGCAGGCCCCCGGCGGGAGGGTTCGATGAGCAGTTCTTC.

V usage is TRBV12-3 or TRBV12-4 and J usage is TRBJ2-5; TRBD2 agrees at 7 bases. The trim removed 6 bases at V and 7 bases at J, leaving 14 bases unmatched. This CDR3 spans 15 amino acids. The CDR3 loop reads CASSLGAGSYGTQYF. CDR3 nucleotides: TGTGCCAGCAGCCTGGGAGCGGGAAGTTATGGGACCCAGTACTTC.

This clonotype was seen a few times. The chain is built from TRBV9 and TRBJ2-7, with D tentatively TRBD1 (5 bases). Germline CDR1 is SGDLS and CDR2 is YYNGEE. Trimming removed 0 bases from V and 4 bases from J, with 5 bases in between. This CDR3 is 12 amino acids long. CDR3 amino acids: CASSVEGYEQYF. The CDR3 bases are TGTGCCAGCAGCGTAGAGGGGTACGAGCAGTACTTC.